These 7 T cell receptor beta chains were sequenced from one sample in a study of CD8+ T cells in alopecia areata. RNA extraction and reverse transcription yielded cDNA as sequencing template. The table came from immunoSEQ multiplex PCR; TCRdb's copy has only in-frame clones and leaves some out. This sample yields more than 9,000 clones, of which about three fifths are seen a single time; roughly 13% belongs to the top ten. Peripheral blood and lesional scalp punch biopsies were taken from alopecia areata patients. Sequenced input: skin. Receptors originate from a human donor with alopecia areata.

The V call is TRBV13, the J call TRBJ2-1; 13 nucleotides agree with TRBD2. This CDR3 comprises 17 residues. V was clipped by 7 bases and J by 2 bases; unmatched bases: 8. Germline lookup yields CDR1 PRHDT and CDR2 FYEKMQ (reference sequence). The CDR3 is CASTLRTSGRPYNEQFF. CDR3 nucleotides: TGTGCCAGCACCCTTAGGACTAGCGGGAGACCCTACAATGAGCAGTTCTTC.

This clone has more than one count but fewer than ten. V is TRBV7-9 and J is TRBJ2-1, with D perhaps TRBD2 (5 bases). The germline CDR1 and CDR2 sequences are SEHNR and FQNEAQ (reference sequence). V was trimmed by 10 bases and J by 8 bases, leaving 21 bases between them. The CDR3 is 14 residues long. The CDR3 region has the DNA TGTGCCATAGATGCGGTCCGGGGTAAATATGAGCAGTTCTTC. As protein: CAIDAVRGKYEQFF.

The chain employs TRBV5-1 and TRBJ1-2; D might be TRBD1 (6 bases). The CDR3 sequence is 14 residues long. CDR1 SGHRS and CDR2 YFSETQ come from the germline V gene. V was clipped by 0 bases and J by 4 bases, with 10 bases between them. DNA for the CDR3: TGCGCCAGCAGCTTGGAAGGGACAATCTATGGCTACACCTTC. Its translation is CASSLEGTIYGYTF.

This chain uses TRBV7-3 with TRBJ2-7, with 8 bases matching TRBD1. There are 13 residues in the CDR3. With 4 bases clipped from V and 3 bases from J, the junction kept 2 bases outside the gene matches. The germline V gene has CDR1 SGHTA and CDR2 FQGTGA. CDR3 sequence: CASSWGQDYEQYF. In nucleotides, the CDR3 is TGTGCCAGCAGCTGGGGACAGGACTACGAGCAGTACTTC.

A few counts support this clone. The chain recombines TRBV30 with TRBJ1-2, with 8 bases that match TRBD1. Germline lookup yields CDR1 GTSNPN and CDR2 SVGIG (reference sequence). This CDR3 has 14 residues. Unmatched junction bases numbered 6, after V lost 2 bases and J lost 4 bases. The CDR3 region is CAWSNGQGGYGYTF. The CDR3 DNA reads TGTGCCTGGAGTAATGGACAGGGAGGCTATGGCTACACCTTC.

This rearrangement joins TRBV2 to TRBJ2-3; D unclear. Trimming stripped 6 bases from V and 5 bases from J, with 6 bases between. Germline V gene lookup returns CDR1 SNHLY and CDR2 FYNNEI. CDR3 length: 11 residues. CDR3 in amino acids: CASRGGDTQYF. The CDR3 DNA sequence: TGTGCCAGCAGGGGTGGAGATACGCAGTATTTT.

The table lists this clone with a few counts. This CDR3 is CAISSRDSTYEQYF. The CDR3, as DNA: TGTGCCATCAGTAGCCGGGACTCCACCTACGAGCAGTACTTC. The chain couples TRBV10-3 to TRBJ2-7; perhaps TRBD2 as D (6 bases). The CDR3 has 14 amino acids. CDR1 and CDR2 (germline): ENHRY, SYGVKD. Trimming pared 5 bases from V and 2 bases from J, leaving 13 bases between.